Below are 24 T cell receptor beta chains sequenced from a single sample in a study of identical twins. A single record per CDR3 protein comes from TCRdb applying MiXCR to the 5' RACE reads. The table includes 1.5 million to 2 million distinct CDR3 sequences, roughly a third detected once. Sequencing was done on a sample of cord blood. Receptors originate from a newborn girl in good health.

This clonotype appeared a single time. The V and J genes are TRBV19 and TRBJ2-5; D might be TRBD1 (7 bases). The CDR3 extends over 15 amino acids. CDR1 is LNHDA and CDR2 is SQIVND in the germline V gene (reference sequence). V gave up 3 bases and J gave up 1 base, with 12 bases separating them. The CDR3 reads CASSIGGGPQETQYF. CDR3 bases: TGTGCCAGTAGTATCGGAGGGGGCCCCCAAGAGACCCAGTACTTC.

V usage is TRBV27 and J usage is TRBJ2-5, with D perhaps TRBD1 or TRBD2 (5 bases each). This CDR3 region has 14 residues. V shed 5 bases and J shed 3 bases, with 13 bases lying between them. CDR1 and CDR2 from the germline V gene are MNHEY and SMNVEV (reference sequence). CDR3 nucleotides: TGTGCCAGCAGTGCCCGGGACCAGAAAGAGACCCAGTACTTC. It encodes CASSARDQKETQYF.

This clonotype was detected only a few times. The V call is TRBV24-1, the J call TRBJ2-3, with D tentatively TRBD1 or TRBD2 (5 bases each). V dropped 2 bases and J dropped 2 bases, with 10 bases sitting between them. This CDR3 contains 15 residues. Germline V gives CDR1 KGHDR, CDR2 SFDVKD. The CDR3 coding sequence is TGTGCCACCAGTGATTCGGGGACGCTCACAGATACGCAGTATTTT. It translates to CATSDSGTLTDTQYF.

This clonotype was seen more than once but under ten times. The chain recombines TRBV24-1 with TRBJ2-3, with TRBD1 matching 10 bases. Germline values: CDR1 KGHDR, CDR2 SFDVKD. The CDR3 contains 15 residues. Trimming at V came to 7 bases and at J to 5 bases, leaving 8 bases not matched to a gene. This CDR3 is CATSPGTGALDTQYF. The DNA for the CDR3 is TGTGCCACCAGCCCCGGGACAGGGGCTCTAGATACGCAGTATTTT.

The J gene is TRBJ2-7, the V gene TRBV20-1; TRBD2 agrees at 14 bases. The CDR3 extends over 15 amino acids. CDR1 is DFQATT, CDR2 SNEGSKA, per germline (reference sequence). V trimming: 1 base; J trimming: 7 bases; junction bases outside the gene matches: 6. CDR3 nucleotide sequence: TGCAGTGCTAGAGTAGGACTAGCGGGGGGAGTTGAGCAGTACTTC. It encodes CSARVGLAGGVEQYF.

The V gene is TRBV20-1, the J gene TRBJ2-1; possibly TRBD2 for D (6 bases). Germline V CDR1 and CDR2: DFQATT, SNEGSKA (reference sequence). The CDR3 is 15 residues long. V lost 3 bases to trimming and J lost 1 base, with 13 bases between them. CDR3 bases: TGCAGTGCTAGTATTCGACTAGGGTCCTACAATGAGCAGTTCTTC. As protein: CSASIRLGSYNEQFF.

V usage is TRBV7-9 and J usage is TRBJ2-4; a possible D gene is TRBD1 (5 bases). V was pared by 5 bases and J by 7 bases, with 15 bases between. Per germline, CDR1 SEHNR and CDR2 FQNEAQ (reference sequence). This CDR3 has 14 residues. The DNA of the CDR3 is TGTGCCAGCAGCCCCCGACGCCAGGGCAACATTCAGTACTTC. Translating it yields CASSPRRQGNIQYF.

This clonotype occurred a few times. The CDR3 coding sequence is TGTGCCAGCAGTGAGCTGCCCGGGACAGGCTCCTACGAGCAGTACTTC. It codes for CASSELPGTGSYEQYF. This chain connects TRBV2 to TRBJ2-7; 8 bases are a match to TRBD1. V shed 3 bases, J shed 0 bases, and the junction held 7 bases outside the gene matches. The CDR3 runs to 16 residues. Germline V gives CDR1 SNHLY, CDR2 FYNNEI.

This clonotype was recorded a few times. The chain employs TRBV4-2 and TRBJ2-3; D uncertain. The CDR3 length is 15 residues. The germline V gene has CDR1 LGHNA and CDR2 YNFKEQ. V was pared by 8 bases and J by 7 bases, with 22 bases between. The CDR3 sequence is CASGTLTRSDHTQYF. Here the CDR3 DNA reads TGTGCCAGCGGCACACTGACCCGCAGCGACCATACGCAGTATTTT.

J is TRBJ2-7 and V is TRBV6-1; D might be TRBD1 or TRBD2, each matching 5 bases. This CDR3 spans 16 amino acids. CDR1 is MNHNS, CDR2 SASEGT, per germline. V lost 6 bases, J lost 2 bases, and 20 bases lay in between. The CDR3 DNA follows: TGTGCCAGCAGCCCCCGAGGTAGGGACCGACCCTACGAGCAGTACTTC. Encoded protein: CASSPRGRDRPYEQYF.

The rearrangement uses TRBV9 and TRBJ2-3; the match to TRBD2 covers 9 bases. V shed 0 bases and J 5 bases; nucleotides not matched to a gene: 7. The CDR3 extends over 16 amino acids. Germline values: CDR1 SGDLS, CDR2 YYNGEE. CDR3 residues: CASSVGAGGLGDTQYF. DNA of the CDR3: TGTGCCAGCAGCGTAGGAGCGGGAGGCCTGGGAGATACGCAGTATTTT.

This chain joins TRBV29-1 and TRBJ2-3, with 10 positions matching TRBD2. The CDR3 runs to 13 residues. The J segment lost 4 bases and the V segment lost 4 bases, leaving 2 bases of the junction unmatched. The germline gives CDR1 SQVTM, CDR2 ANQGSEA. The CDR3 DNA follows: TGCAGCGTTGGGGGACTAGCGTCAGATACGCAGTATTTT. Protein product: CSVGGLASDTQYF.

This clonotype has at least ten counts. The chain uses TRBV29-1 and TRBJ1-2; 7 bases are shared with TRBD1. The junction had 6 bases not matched to a gene; V was cut back by 0 bases and J by 5 bases. The CDR3 is made up of 14 amino acids. Germline lookup yields CDR1 SQVTM and CDR2 ANQGSEA. The chain's CDR3 is CSVEEATGVYGYTF. CDR3 DNA sequence: TGCAGCGTTGAAGAGGCCACAGGGGTATATGGCTACACCTTC.

The chain employs TRBV5-1 and TRBJ2-7; TRBD1 aligns across 8 bases. CDR3 length equals 15 residues. Germline V gives CDR1 SGHRS, CDR2 YFSETQ. V shed 0 bases, J shed 3 bases, and the junction held 5 bases outside the gene matches. CDR3 sequence (DNA): TGCGCCAGCAGCTTGGGTCCAGGGGGCTACTACGAGCAGTACTTC. Translation gives CASSLGPGGYYEQYF.

V is TRBV3-1 and J is TRBJ2-1, with D possibly called TRBD1 or TRBD2 (5 bases each). The CDR3 consists of 16 residues. The germline V and J ends were trimmed by 4 bases and 1 base, with 14 bases remaining between them. Looked up from germline, CDR1 is LGHDT and CDR2 is YNNKEL (reference sequence). CDR3 amino acids: CASSPRRGQSYNEQFF. The CDR3 DNA sequence: TGTGCCAGCAGCCCACGTCGGGGCCAGTCCTACAATGAGCAGTTCTTC.

This clonotype was recorded a few times. The rearrangement joins TRBV6-6 to TRBJ1-4, with D hard to call. This CDR3 is built from 14 residues. V lost 0 bases and J lost 4, with 6 bases in between. Germline V gives CDR1 MNHNY, CDR2 SVGAGI (reference sequence). CDR3: CASSYSGSNEKLFF. The CDR3 DNA reads as TGTGCCAGCAGTTACTCTGGCAGTAATGAAAAACTGTTTTTT.

The table lists this clonotype with a count of one. This chain links TRBV10-3 with TRBJ2-7; either TRBD1 or TRBD2 may fit D (5 bases each). Per germline, CDR1 ENHRY and CDR2 SYGVKD. The CDR3 contains 18 residues. V was shortened by 0 bases and J by 3 bases, with 21 bases between the two germline ends. The CDR3 reads CAISESGDGTLPNYEQYF. The DNA for the CDR3 is TGTGCCATCAGTGAGTCGGGGGACGGGACCCTCCCAAACTACGAGCAGTACTTC.

The chain has TRBV27 and TRBJ2-1; D gene unclear. The CDR3 has 13 amino acids. Trimming took off 2 bases at V and 13 bases at J, with 15 bases between the two ends. The germline V gene encodes CDR1 MNHEY and CDR2 SMNVEV (reference sequence). In nucleotides, the CDR3 is TGTGCCAGCAGTTTAAGTCCTAGAGAGACCCAGTTCTTC. Translation: CASSLSPRETQFF.

The chain is built from TRBV12-3 or TRBV12-4 and TRBJ1-4, with a tentative D call TRBD1 (6 bases). This CDR3 comprises 12 residues. Trimming cost V 5 bases and J 13 bases, with 14 bases left between them. In DNA form, the CDR3 reads TGTGCCAGCAGTCTCCAACGCAGGGGACTGTTTTTT. Amino acid sequence: CASSLQRRGLFF.

This clonotype was counted a few times. V and J are TRBV28 and TRBJ2-7, with 8 bases lining up with TRBD2. Germline CDR1 and CDR2: MDHEN and SYDVKM. This CDR3 is built from 14 residues. With V trimmed by 3 bases and J by 7 bases, 8 bases remained unmatched. CDR3 region: CASSFTGGPGEQYF. DNA of the CDR3: TGTGCCAGCAGTTTTACGGGAGGGCCAGGGGAGCAGTACTTC. The full variable domain, completed using reference TRBV28 and TRBJ2-7, is DVKVTQSSRYLVKRTGEKVFLECVQDMDHENMFWYRQDPGLGLRLIYFSYDVKMKEKGDIPEGYSVSREKKERFSLILESASTNQTSMYLCASSFTGGPGEQYFGPGTRLTVT.

This clonotype has only a few counts. The rearrangement uses TRBV10-3 and TRBJ2-1; 11 bases map to TRBD2. The DNA end lines up better with TRBJ2-7; the J call may be wrong. Germline CDR1 ENHRY, CDR2 SYGVKD. The CDR3 totals 17 residues. CDR3 in amino acids: CAISESTGTSGYNEQYF. CDR3 nucleotides: TGTGCCATCAGTGAGTCTACCGGGACTAGCGGCTACAATGAGCAGTACTTC.

This chain joins TRBV12-5 and TRBJ1-5; D is ambiguous. The CDR3 runs 14 residues. The ends were cut back, 1 base at V and 3 bases at J, with 7 bases in the middle. Germline V gene sequence: CDR1 LGHNT, CDR2 FRNRAP. The CDR3 DNA follows: TGTGCTAGTGGTTTGGCCGGTGACAATCAGCCCCAGCATTTT. Protein sequence: CASGLAGDNQPQHF.

This clonotype was counted a few times. The chain joins TRBV28 to TRBJ2-1, with 9 bases identical to TRBD2. CDR1 and CDR2 (germline): MDHEN, SYDVKM. J gave up 6 bases and V 5 bases, and 8 bases lay outside the gene matches. The CDR3 runs 15 residues. Written as DNA, the CDR3 is TGTGCCAGCAGTGCTACGGCGGGAGGGGGCAATGAGCAGTTCTTC. Translating it yields CASSATAGGGNEQFF.

The table lists this clonotype with a few counts. This sequence joins TRBV20-1 and TRBJ2-3, with a weak D call TRBD1 (5 bases). V shed 0 bases and J shed 1 base, with 8 bases lying between them. The CDR3 runs to 14 residues. Germline V gene data show CDR1 as DFQATT and CDR2 as SNEGSKA (reference sequence). CDR3 in amino acids: CSARDREGTDTQYF. CDR3 sequence (DNA): TGCAGTGCTAGAGACAGGGAAGGCACAGATACGCAGTATTTT.